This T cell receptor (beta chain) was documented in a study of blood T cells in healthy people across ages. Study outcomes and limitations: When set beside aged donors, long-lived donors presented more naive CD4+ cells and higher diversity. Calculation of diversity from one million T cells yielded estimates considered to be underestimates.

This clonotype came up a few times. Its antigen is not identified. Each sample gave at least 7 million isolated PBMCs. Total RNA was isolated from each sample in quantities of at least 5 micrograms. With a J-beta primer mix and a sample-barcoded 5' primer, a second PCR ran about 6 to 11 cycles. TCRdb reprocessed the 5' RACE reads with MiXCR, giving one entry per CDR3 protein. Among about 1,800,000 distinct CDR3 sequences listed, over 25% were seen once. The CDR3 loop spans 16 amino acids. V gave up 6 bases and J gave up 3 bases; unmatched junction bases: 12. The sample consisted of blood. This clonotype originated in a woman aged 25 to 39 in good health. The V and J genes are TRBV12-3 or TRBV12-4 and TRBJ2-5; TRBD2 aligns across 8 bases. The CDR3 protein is CASSYGAGASKETQYF. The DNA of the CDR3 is TGTGCCAGCAGCTATGGAGCGGGAGCCTCCAAAGAGACCCAGTACTTC.